Listed below are T cell receptor beta chains from one sample, sequenced in a study of shared clonotypes between healthy human individuals. The data were produced by immunoSEQ multiplex PCR, yet TCRdb's version contains in-frame clones alone and is incomplete. Found here are millions of clones, about 92% of them singletons; the top ten hold approximately 1.7%. Sequencing used naive CD8+ T cells from PBMCs. Source of these receptors: a man between 18 and 29 years old in good health. Some clones in this sample may be carry-over from other donors' samples. Both conserved end residues are part of each CDR3. The D gene is left open where the match is weak. Expanded clones are given a class, and other clones once, few, many or no size at all.

D,V,J,size,CDR3,DNA
-,TRBV10-3,TRBJ2-3,-,CAISDVADTQYF,TGTGCCATCAGTGACGTGGCAGATACGCAGTATTTT
TRBD1,TRBV30,TRBJ1-6,once,CAWRLMAGGANSPLHF,TGTGCCTGGAGGTTGATGGCAGGGGGCGCGAATTCACCCCTCCACTTT
-,TRBV6-5,TRBJ2-1,-,CASSLRQGGGEQFF,TGTGCCAGCAGTTTACGGCAGGGAGGAGGTGAGCAGTTCTTC
TRBD1,TRBV27,TRBJ2-7,-,CASSPNRDRGAYEQYF,TGTGCCAGCAGTCCCAACCGGGACAGGGGGGCCTACGAGCAGTACTTC
TRBD2,TRBV2,TRBJ2-1,once,CASSGGRAVDEQFF,TGTGCCAGCAGTGGCGGGAGGGCGGTGGATGAGCAGTTCTTC
-,TRBV10-3,TRBJ1-3,-,CAISESAPEGPGNTIYF,TGTGCCATCAGTGAGTCGGCCCCGGAAGGTCCTGGAAACACCATATATTTT
-,TRBV2,TRBJ2-3,once,CASSEPIADTQYF,TGTGCCAGCAGTGAACCCATCGCAGATACGCAGTATTTT
-,TRBV10-3,TRBJ2-4,-,CAISESPGVAKNIQYF,TGTGCCATCAGTGAGTCGCCAGGGGTAGCCAAAAACATTCAGTACTTC
TRBD1,TRBV6-5,TRBJ2-7,-,CASSSGQGASEQYF,TGTGCCAGCAGTTCAGGACAGGGGGCCAGCGAGCAGTACTTC
TRBD1,TRBV19,TRBJ1-1,-,CASSMIRGRNTEAFF,TGTGCCAGTAGTATGATCAGGGGGAGAAACACTGAAGCTTTCTTT
TRBD2,TRBV27,TRBJ2-7,-,CASSPRLAAEHPYEQYF,TGTGCCAGCAGTCCTCGACTAGCGGCTGAACATCCCTACGAGCAGTACTTC
-,TRBV7-6,TRBJ1-2,-,CASSPTGFSYGYTF,TGTGCCAGCAGCCCCACAGGATTCTCCTATGGCTACACCTTC
TRBD1,TRBV7-6,TRBJ2-7,-,CASSFRTGAYEQYF,TGTGCCAGCAGCTTTAGGACAGGGGCCTACGAGCAGTACTTC
TRBD2,TRBV27,TRBJ2-2,-,CASSFQAGVPGELFF,TGTGCCAGCAGTTTTCAAGCGGGAGTGCCCGGGGAGCTGTTTTTT
TRBD1,TRBV5-1,TRBJ2-7,-,CASSSADRPSYEQYF,TGCGCCAGCAGCTCCGCGGACAGGCCCTCCTACGAGCAGTACTTC
-,TRBV19,TRBJ1-4,once,CASSIKRLATNEKLFF,TGTGCCAGTAGTATAAAACGACTTGCAACTAATGAAAAACTGTTTTTT
-,TRBV27,TRBJ2-7,once,CASNTRGPGYEQYF,TGTGCCAGCAACACCAGGGGACCCGGCTACGAGCAGTACTTC
-,TRBV9,TRBJ1-2,-,CASSVVGAGLEVGYTF,TGTGCCAGCAGCGTAGTAGGGGCCGGGTTGGAGGTTGGCTACACCTTC
TRBD2,TRBV7-9,TRBJ2-5,-,CASSLELAGGETQYF,TGTGCCAGCAGCTTAGAACTAGCGGGAGGCGAGACCCAGTACTTC
TRBD1,TRBV15,TRBJ2-7,-,CATSGVSLRGNEQYF,TGTGCCACCAGCGGCGTCTCTCTCAGGGGGAACGAGCAGTACTTC
-,TRBV5-1,TRBJ2-7,-,CASSFLGRIFDEQYF,TGCGCCAGCAGCTTCTTGGGGAGGATATTTGACGAGCAGTACTTC
TRBD2,TRBV4-1,TRBJ2-5,-,CASSPLGKLAGGTSGAQYF,TGCGCCAGCAGCCCACTGGGCAAACTAGCGGGAGGAACCTCAGGAGCCCAGTACTTC
TRBD2,TRBV13,TRBJ2-7,-,CASSWGTSGSYEQYF,TGTGCCAGCAGCTGGGGGACTAGCGGTTCCTACGAGCAGTACTTC
-,TRBV15,TRBJ2-7,-,CATSGDYEQYF,TGTGCCACCAGCGGAGATTACGAGCAGTACTTC
-,TRBV4-3,TRBJ1-1,once,CASSQDGAGGTEAFF,TGCGCCAGCAGCCAAGATGGGGCGGGGGGCACTGAAGCTTTCTTT
TRBD2,TRBV28,TRBJ2-2,-,CASSPLVAGSGELFF,TGTGCCAGCAGCCCCTTAGTAGCGGGATCCGGGGAGCTGTTTTTT
TRBD2,TRBV18,TRBJ2-3,-,CASSPPGRLAGVTDTQYF,TGTGCCAGCTCACCACCGGGGAGACTAGCGGGAGTAACAGATACGCAGTATTTT
-,TRBV29-1,TRBJ2-3,-,CSVRDRASADTQYF,TGCAGCGTTAGAGACCGGGCCAGCGCAGATACGCAGTATTTT
TRBD2,TRBV19,TRBJ2-1,-,CGSGDYNEQFF,TGTGGAAGCGGGGACTACAATGAGCAGTTCTTC
-,TRBV28,TRBJ1-2,few,CASSLTGPYGYTF,TGTGCCAGCAGTTTAACAGGCCCCTATGGCTACACCTTC
-,TRBV18,TRBJ2-3,-,CASSPGQGDTDTQYF,TGTGCCAGCTCACCGGGTCAGGGAGACACAGATACGCAGTATTTT
-,TRBV29-1,TRBJ1-1,few,CSVGTAEAFF,TGCAGCGTAGGTACCGCTGAAGCTTTCTTT
-,TRBV27,TRBJ2-5,-,CASSLSPGANQETQYF,TGTGCCAGCAGTTTATCGCCGGGGGCGAACCAAGAGACCCAGTACTTC
-,TRBV7-2,TRBJ2-5,-,CASSPPVAETQYF,TGTGCCAGCAGTCCCCCCGTCGCGGAGACCCAGTACTTC
-,TRBV11-1,TRBJ2-2,-,CASSFSGTGELFF,TGTGCCAGCAGCTTCTCCGGCACCGGGGAGCTGTTTTTT
TRBD2,TRBV19,TRBJ2-3,-,CASTQTGTTTSTDTQYF,TGTGCCAGTACCCAGACCGGGACTACAACTAGCACAGATACGCAGTATTTT
-,TRBV11-2,TRBJ2-5,-,CASSPPTSGQETQYF,TGTGCCAGCAGCCCGCCTACTTCAGGCCAAGAGACCCAGTACTTC
-,TRBV4-3,TRBJ2-2,-,CASSQEYLTPQGGGELFF,TGCGCCAGCAGCCAAGAATACCTGACCCCGCAGGGCGGCGGGGAGCTGTTTTTT
-,TRBV28,TRBJ1-2,few,CAPPSTAANYGYTF,TGTGCACCGCCCTCGACGGCCGCTAACTATGGCTACACCTTC
-,TRBV6-1,TRBJ1-2,-,CASSGVQRYGYTF,TGTGCCAGCAGTGGGGTACAGCGCTATGGCTACACCTTC
-,TRBV4-3,TRBJ2-1,-,CASSHRGSYNEQFF,TGCGCCAGCAGCCACAGGGGTTCCTACAATGAGCAGTTCTTC
TRBD1,TRBV5-8,TRBJ2-7,-,CASSPKRTGFHEQYF,TGTGCCAGCAGCCCTAAACGGACAGGGTTTCACGAGCAGTACTTC
-,TRBV6-5,TRBJ2-5,once,CASSYSGQETQYF,TGTGCCAGCAGTTACTCTGGACAAGAGACCCAGTACTTC
-,TRBV4-1,TRBJ2-7,-,CASSLAPGPYTYEQYF,TGCGCCAGCAGCCTGGCCCCCGGGCCGTATACCTACGAGCAGTACTTC
-,TRBV29-1,TRBJ2-3,-,CSVEDPDRTDTQYF,TGCAGCGTTGAAGATCCAGACCGCACAGATACGCAGTATTTT
-,TRBV28,TRBJ2-5,-,CASSRPQEYQETQYF,TGTGCCAGCAGTAGACCTCAAGAGTACCAAGAGACCCAGTACTTC